The rows below give T cell receptor beta chains drawn from one sample of a study of spatial heterogeneity in lung cancer. TCRdb re-derived calls from the 5' RACE reads in MiXCR, one entry per CDR3 protein. The data contain 17,000 or so distinct CDR3 sequences, roughly 7% of them singletons. The sample consisted of lung tumor tissue, taken at surgery. These receptors all come from a female donor with early-stage non-small cell lung cancer. The CDR3 runs from the conserved cysteine through the conserved F or W. Each record gives: V gene, clone size, CDR3 length, J gene, D gene, CDR3 DNA, CDR3 protein. The D gene is left open where the match is weak. Clone size is given for some rows only: seen once, a few or many times, or a class if the clone is expanded.

v_call: TRBV20-1; clone_size: .; cdr3_length: 12; j_call: TRBJ1-2; d_call: .; cdr3_nt: TGCAGTGCTAGAGATCCCAACGTGCGGGACACCTTC; cdr3_aa: CSARDPNVRDTF
v_call: TRBV28; clone_size: few; cdr3_length: 16; j_call: TRBJ1-5; d_call: TRBD1; cdr3_nt: TGTGCCAGCAGTTTTAAGTCCAAGGGGGCTGGACAGCCCCAGCATTTT; cdr3_aa: CASSFKSKGAGQPQHF
v_call: TRBV5-6; clone_size: .; cdr3_length: 17; j_call: TRBJ1-3; d_call: TRBD1; cdr3_nt: TGTGCCAGCAGCGCACCGACAGGGAAGGAGTCTGGAAACACCATATATTTT; cdr3_aa: CASSAPTGKESGNTIYF
v_call: TRBV5-4; clone_size: many; cdr3_length: 15; j_call: TRBJ2-1; d_call: TRBD1; cdr3_nt: TGTGCCAGTAGAACAGGGGGCCGGGAACTTTATGAGCAGTTCTTC; cdr3_aa: CASRTGGRELYEQFF
v_call: TRBV27; clone_size: many; cdr3_length: 17; j_call: TRBJ2-3; d_call: .; cdr3_nt: TGTGCCAGCAGTCGACAGCTCCCGGCCATTCGCACAGATACGCAGTATTTT; cdr3_aa: CASSRQLPAIRTDTQYF
v_call: TRBV7-2; clone_size: few; cdr3_length: 13; j_call: TRBJ2-4; d_call: .; cdr3_nt: TGTGCCAGCAGCCTCAACCAGGGGAACATTCAGTACTTC; cdr3_aa: CASSLNQGNIQYF
v_call: TRBV4-1; clone_size: many; cdr3_length: 16; j_call: TRBJ1-3; d_call: .; cdr3_nt: TGCGCCAGCAGCCAACTGGGGGCCTCCTCTGGAAACACCATATATTTT; cdr3_aa: CASSQLGASSGNTIYF
v_call: TRBV7-9; clone_size: many; cdr3_length: 17; j_call: TRBJ2-5; d_call: TRBD2; cdr3_nt: TGTGCCAGCAGCATCGGGACTAGCGGGGGATGGAGAGAGACCCAGTACTTC; cdr3_aa: CASSIGTSGGWRETQYF
v_call: TRBV20-1; clone_size: many; cdr3_length: 14; j_call: TRBJ2-7; d_call: TRBD2; cdr3_nt: TGCAGTGCTGACGGGGTAGCGGGGGACTACGAGCAGTACTTC; cdr3_aa: CSADGVAGDYEQYF
v_call: TRBV7-2; clone_size: .; cdr3_length: 12; j_call: TRBJ1-3; d_call: .; cdr3_nt: TGTGCTTCGGTGAGCTCTGGAAACACCATATATTTT; cdr3_aa: CASVSSGNTIYF
v_call: TRBV11-2; clone_size: few; cdr3_length: 16; j_call: TRBJ2-2; d_call: .; cdr3_nt: TGTGCCAGCAGCTTAGCCAGCTCGACGGGGTCCGGGGAGCTGTTTTTT; cdr3_aa: CASSLASSTGSGELFF
v_call: TRBV18; clone_size: many; cdr3_length: 13; j_call: TRBJ1-2; d_call: .; cdr3_nt: TGTGCCAGCTCACCAACAGGGAACTATGGCTACACCTTC; cdr3_aa: CASSPTGNYGYTF
v_call: TRBV7-3; clone_size: few; cdr3_length: 13; j_call: TRBJ1-1; d_call: TRBD1; cdr3_nt: TGTGCCAGCAGTCCCGACAGGGACACTGAAGCTTTCTTT; cdr3_aa: CASSPDRDTEAFF
v_call: TRBV28; clone_size: .; cdr3_length: 13; j_call: TRBJ2-5; d_call: .; cdr3_nt: TGTGCCAGCCAAGGAGGGGGTAAGGAGACCCAGTACTTC; cdr3_aa: CASQGGGKETQYF
v_call: TRBV4-2; clone_size: .; cdr3_length: 16; j_call: TRBJ2-3; d_call: .; cdr3_nt: TGTGCCAGCAGCCAAGAGCCGGTAGGGGGTACAGATACGCAGTATTTT; cdr3_aa: CASSQEPVGGTDTQYF
v_call: TRBV5-1; clone_size: few; cdr3_length: 18; j_call: TRBJ2-1; d_call: .; cdr3_nt: TGCGCCAGCAGCACACCCCAAAGGACGGACCTCTCCTACAATGAGCAGTTCTTC; cdr3_aa: CASSTPQRTDLSYNEQFF
v_call: TRBV10-1; clone_size: .; cdr3_length: 17; j_call: TRBJ1-5; d_call: TRBD1; cdr3_nt: TGCGCCAGCAGTGAGGGGGACAGGGCTTGGGAAAATCAGCCCCAGCATTTT; cdr3_aa: CASSEGDRAWENQPQHF
v_call: TRBV5-4; clone_size: many; cdr3_length: 12; j_call: TRBJ1-1; d_call: TRBD1; cdr3_nt: TGTGCCAGCAGTACCCAGGGACAGGGGGCTTTCTTT; cdr3_aa: CASSTQGQGAFF
v_call: TRBV7-3; clone_size: .; cdr3_length: 15; j_call: TRBJ2-1; d_call: TRBD2; cdr3_nt: TGTGCCAGCAGCCCTCTAGCGGGGGAATACAATGAGCAGTTCTTC; cdr3_aa: CASSPLAGEYNEQFF
v_call: TRBV11-2; clone_size: few; cdr3_length: 14; j_call: TRBJ2-7; d_call: .; cdr3_nt: TGTGCCAGCAGCTTAGACGCGTTCTCCTACGAGCAGTACTTC; cdr3_aa: CASSLDAFSYEQYF
v_call: TRBV6-6; clone_size: few; cdr3_length: 13; j_call: TRBJ2-5; d_call: .; cdr3_nt: TGTGCCAGCAAACAGGGATCGGCAGAGACCCAGTACTTC; cdr3_aa: CASKQGSAETQYF
v_call: TRBV5-1; clone_size: many; cdr3_length: 18; j_call: TRBJ2-3; d_call: TRBD2; cdr3_nt: TGCGCCAGCAGCTCCGGACTAGCGGGGGGGCCGAGCACAGATACGCAGTATTTT; cdr3_aa: CASSSGLAGGPSTDTQYF
v_call: TRBV7-2; clone_size: .; cdr3_length: 15; j_call: TRBJ2-4; d_call: .; cdr3_nt: TGTGCCAGCAGCCCAGGGTCTCAGATGTCAGGCATTCAGTACTTC; cdr3_aa: CASSPGSQMSGIQYF
v_call: TRBV2; clone_size: many; cdr3_length: 12; j_call: TRBJ1-2; d_call: .; cdr3_nt: TGTGCCAGCAGTGAAACGGTACGGGTTTACACCTTC; cdr3_aa: CASSETVRVYTF
v_call: TRBV7-7; clone_size: many; cdr3_length: 13; j_call: TRBJ1-6; d_call: TRBD1; cdr3_nt: TGTGCCAGCAGCTATAGACAGGGGGGGACCCTCCACTTT; cdr3_aa: CASSYRQGGTLHF
v_call: TRBV5-1; clone_size: once; cdr3_length: 15; j_call: TRBJ1-1; d_call: .; cdr3_nt: TGCGCCAGCAGCTTGGGACTACAGGGAAACACTGAAGCTTTCTTT; cdr3_aa: CASSLGLQGNTEAFF
v_call: TRBV27; clone_size: many; cdr3_length: 14; j_call: TRBJ2-5; d_call: .; cdr3_nt: TGTGCCAGCAGTTTATCTTGCATCCAAGAGACCCAGTACTTC; cdr3_aa: CASSLSCIQETQYF
v_call: TRBV19; clone_size: few; cdr3_length: 13; j_call: TRBJ1-6; d_call: .; cdr3_nt: TGTGCCAGTTCGAAAGAGGCTAATTCACCCCTCCACTTT; cdr3_aa: CASSKEANSPLHF
v_call: TRBV19; clone_size: many; cdr3_length: 13; j_call: TRBJ2-5; d_call: TRBD1; cdr3_nt: TGTGCCAGTAGTACGACAGGGGTAGAGACCCAGTACTTC; cdr3_aa: CASSTTGVETQYF
v_call: TRBV20-1; clone_size: many; cdr3_length: 14; j_call: TRBJ2-4; d_call: TRBD2; cdr3_nt: TGCAGTGCTAGAGACACTAGCGGGGAGAACATTCAGTACTTC; cdr3_aa: CSARDTSGENIQYF
v_call: TRBV28; clone_size: .; cdr3_length: 15; j_call: TRBJ2-3; d_call: TRBD2; cdr3_nt: TGTGCCAGCAGTTTCTCGCGGGGGGGGACAGATACGCAGTATTTT; cdr3_aa: CASSFSRGGTDTQYF
v_call: TRBV29-1; clone_size: many; cdr3_length: 14; j_call: TRBJ1-1; d_call: .; cdr3_nt: TGCAGCGCAGGGCCTAGTCCCGGGGACACTGAAGCTTTCTTT; cdr3_aa: CSAGPSPGDTEAFF
v_call: TRBV10-3; clone_size: many; cdr3_length: 14; j_call: TRBJ2-7; d_call: .; cdr3_nt: TGTGCCATCAGTGATAGGCAGGGGGGCAACGAGCAGTACTTC; cdr3_aa: CAISDRQGGNEQYF
v_call: TRBV3-1; clone_size: many; cdr3_length: 14; j_call: TRBJ2-3; d_call: TRBD1; cdr3_nt: TGTGCCAGCAGCCAAGACCCGGACAGGTATACGCAGTATTTT; cdr3_aa: CASSQDPDRYTQYF
v_call: TRBV2; clone_size: many; cdr3_length: 15; j_call: TRBJ2-1; d_call: .; cdr3_nt: TGTGCCAGCAGTGATAGAATAGCTCCGTACAATGAGCAGTTCTTC; cdr3_aa: CASSDRIAPYNEQFF
v_call: TRBV12-5; clone_size: many; cdr3_length: 15; j_call: TRBJ1-1; d_call: .; cdr3_nt: TGTGCTAGTGGTTTGGGGGTGGCAGGGAGGATTGAAGCTTTCTTT; cdr3_aa: CASGLGVAGRIEAFF
v_call: TRBV20-1; clone_size: many; cdr3_length: 15; j_call: TRBJ2-1; d_call: TRBD2; cdr3_nt: TGCAGTGCTAGCAGGGCGGGGGGGCCCCTCAATGAGCAGTTCTTC; cdr3_aa: CSASRAGGPLNEQFF
v_call: TRBV2; clone_size: many; cdr3_length: 14; j_call: TRBJ1-5; d_call: TRBD1; cdr3_nt: TGTGCCAGCGGCGAGGACAGGGGAGGTCAGCCCCAGCATTTT; cdr3_aa: CASGEDRGGQPQHF
v_call: TRBV3-1; clone_size: many; cdr3_length: 17; j_call: TRBJ1-3; d_call: TRBD1; cdr3_nt: TGTGCCAGCAGCCAGAGGTCCGGGACAGACTCTGGAAACACCATATATTTT; cdr3_aa: CASSQRSGTDSGNTIYF
v_call: TRBV7-3; clone_size: many; cdr3_length: 15; j_call: TRBJ2-3; d_call: TRBD2; cdr3_nt: TGTGCCAGCAGCTTATCCGGGGGGGCCTACGATACGCAGTATTTT; cdr3_aa: CASSLSGGAYDTQYF
v_call: TRBV11-2; clone_size: medium-sized; cdr3_length: 14; j_call: TRBJ2-5; d_call: TRBD2; cdr3_nt: TGTGCCAGCAGCTTCACTAGCGGGGAACAGACCCAGTACTTC; cdr3_aa: CASSFTSGEQTQYF
v_call: TRBV5-1; clone_size: many; cdr3_length: 17; j_call: TRBJ2-1; d_call: TRBD2; cdr3_nt: TGCGCCAGCAGCTCCCAAGTGGGCGGGGGGGCGAGACCGGGGCAGTTCTTC; cdr3_aa: CASSSQVGGGARPGQFF
v_call: TRBV24-1; clone_size: once; cdr3_length: 18; j_call: TRBJ1-2; d_call: TRBD1; cdr3_nt: TGTGCCACCAGTGATCCTTACCGGGACAGGGGGAGCCTCTATGGCTACACCTTC; cdr3_aa: CATSDPYRDRGSLYGYTF
v_call: TRBV12-3/TRBV12-4; clone_size: many; cdr3_length: 13; j_call: TRBJ1-5; d_call: .; cdr3_nt: TGTGCCAGCAGCCCGCAGGATGGTCAGCCCCAGCATTTT; cdr3_aa: CASSPQDGQPQHF
v_call: TRBV5-6; clone_size: .; cdr3_length: 16; j_call: TRBJ2-3; d_call: TRBD2; cdr3_nt: TGTGCCAGCAGCTGGAGGACTAGCGGGGTCACAGATACGCAGTATTTT; cdr3_aa: CASSWRTSGVTDTQYF
v_call: TRBV6-5; clone_size: .; cdr3_length: 16; j_call: TRBJ2-5; d_call: TRBD2; cdr3_nt: TGTGCCAGCAGAATAGGACTAGCGGGGAACCAAGAGACCCAGTACTTC; cdr3_aa: CASRIGLAGNQETQYF
v_call: TRBV5-1; clone_size: many; cdr3_length: 13; j_call: TRBJ2-1; d_call: .; cdr3_nt: TGCGCCAGCAGCTTGGGGAGGGACAATGAGCAGTTCTTC; cdr3_aa: CASSLGRDNEQFF
v_call: TRBV5-1; clone_size: many; cdr3_length: 12; j_call: TRBJ2-2; d_call: .; cdr3_nt: TGCGCCAGCAGCCAAAACACCGGGGAGCTGTTTTTT; cdr3_aa: CASSQNTGELFF
v_call: TRBV7-9; clone_size: .; cdr3_length: 14; j_call: TRBJ1-1; d_call: .; cdr3_nt: TGTGTCAGCAGCTTAGCTATGGTGAACACTGAAGCTTTCTTT; cdr3_aa: CVSSLAMVNTEAFF
v_call: TRBV19; clone_size: many; cdr3_length: 12; j_call: TRBJ1-2; d_call: TRBD1; cdr3_nt: TGTGCCAGTAGGGGGACAGTAGGTGGCTACACCTTC; cdr3_aa: CASRGTVGGYTF
v_call: TRBV12-3/TRBV12-4; clone_size: medium-sized; cdr3_length: 14; j_call: TRBJ1-4; d_call: TRBD1; cdr3_nt: TGTGCCAGCAGGGCACAGGGGGCGGGAGAAAAACTGTTTTTT; cdr3_aa: CASRAQGAGEKLFF
v_call: TRBV5-8; clone_size: many; cdr3_length: 14; j_call: TRBJ1-1; d_call: TRBD1; cdr3_nt: TGTGCCAGCAGCTTGGACGACAGGGACACTGAAGCTTTCTTT; cdr3_aa: CASSLDDRDTEAFF
v_call: TRBV5-1; clone_size: few; cdr3_length: 15; j_call: TRBJ2-1; d_call: TRBD2; cdr3_nt: TGCGCCAGCAGCCCAGACCCAAAGCGGGGAAATGAGCAGTTCTTC; cdr3_aa: CASSPDPKRGNEQFF
v_call: TRBV25-1; clone_size: few; cdr3_length: 12; j_call: TRBJ1-2; d_call: .; cdr3_nt: TGTGCCAGCAGTGACCCCTTTGGGGGCTACACCTTC; cdr3_aa: CASSDPFGGYTF
v_call: TRBV6-6; clone_size: many; cdr3_length: 15; j_call: TRBJ2-5; d_call: .; cdr3_nt: TGTGCCAGCCAACCCGGGCTAGCAGGGAAGGAGACCCAGTACTTC; cdr3_aa: CASQPGLAGKETQYF